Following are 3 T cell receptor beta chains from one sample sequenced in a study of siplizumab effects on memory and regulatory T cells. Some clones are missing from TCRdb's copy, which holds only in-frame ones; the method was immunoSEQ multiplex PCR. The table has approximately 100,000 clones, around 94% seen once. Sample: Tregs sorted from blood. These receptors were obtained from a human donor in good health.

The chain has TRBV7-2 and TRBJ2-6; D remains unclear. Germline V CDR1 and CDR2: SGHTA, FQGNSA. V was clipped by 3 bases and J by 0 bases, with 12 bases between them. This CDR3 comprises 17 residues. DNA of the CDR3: TGTGCCAGCAGCTTGTCCTATCGGAGCTCTGGGGCCAACGTCCTGACTTTC. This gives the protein CASSLSYRSSGANVLTF.

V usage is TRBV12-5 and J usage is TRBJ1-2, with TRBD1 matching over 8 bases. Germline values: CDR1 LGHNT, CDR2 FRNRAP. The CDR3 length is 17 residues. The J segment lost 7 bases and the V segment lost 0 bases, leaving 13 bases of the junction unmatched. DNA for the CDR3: TGTGCTAGTGGTTTGGTAGCAGGGGGCAGGGCTGGGATTGGCTACACCTTC. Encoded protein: CASGLVAGGRAGIGYTF.

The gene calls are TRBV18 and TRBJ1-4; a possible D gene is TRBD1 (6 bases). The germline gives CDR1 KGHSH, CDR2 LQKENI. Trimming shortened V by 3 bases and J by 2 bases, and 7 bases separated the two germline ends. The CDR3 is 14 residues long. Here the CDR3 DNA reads TGTGCCAGCTCACCGGGACACACTAATGAAAAACTGTTTTTT. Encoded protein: CASSPGHTNEKLFF.